Included here is one T cell receptor beta chain sequence, with context. Its antigen is as yet unknown. V shed 3 bases and J shed 0 bases, with 10 bases lying between them. Germline loops: CDR1 SGDLS, CDR2 YYNGEE. The CDR3 has 15 amino acids. This sample was taken from a study of OX40 agonist ivuxolimab in advanced cancers. Study conclusions and caveats: Certain nonresponders additionally had low normalized T-cell clonal expansion. Researchers did not establish what antigens the expanded peripheral T cells target.

Assay used: immunoSEQ multiplex PCR; TCRdb lists only in-frame clones, some missing. The sample records 34,000 or so clones, roughly 76% being singletons. This material consisted of CD4+ or CD8+ T cells sorted from blood, taken in a trial of the OX40 agonist ivuxolimab. The chain recombines TRBV9 with TRBJ2-1; D perhaps matches TRBD1 (5 bases). This clonotype was sampled from an adult with an advanced solid tumor such as melanoma, head and neck, liver or kidney cancer. The CDR3 reads CASSDRGSSYNEQFF. CDR3 sequence (DNA): TGTGCCAGCAGCGATAGGGGAAGCTCCTACAATGAGCAGTTCTTC.